This TCR beta chain was found in a study of PD-L1 blockade in urothelial cancer (dated 2017 in TCRdb). For the study in its entirety: Every patient began therapy at some point between 2013 and 2015 and was given atezolizumab 1,200 mg intravenously every 3 weeks. Twenty-five of 29 patients were males with bladder-origin urothelial cancer, and about 65% of the roughly 30 reported a prior smoking history. An ECOG performance status of 0 or 1 was recorded for the patients, and 0 to 3 prior chemotherapy regimens had been received by the patients. Blood samples were analyzed 3 weeks after the start of treatment (second dose) and 6 weeks after the start of treatment. Blood samples gave a median of about 150,000 T cells and 83,000 or so unique TCRs, with a median clonality of roughly 0.081. An exploratory multi-omic analysis was conducted of the somatic, immune and clinical correlates of response to PD-L1 blockade with atezolizumab in urothelial cancer. Pretreatment tumor samples and matched peripheral blood, collected serially before and after atezolizumab treatment, underwent TCR sequencing. Durable clinical benefit was defined as progression-free survival longer than 6 months, and TCR features were also tested against progression-free and overall survival. In the same patients, pretreatment tumors underwent whole exome sequencing and RNA sequencing in addition to TCR sequencing. Roughly 9 patients reached durable clinical benefit, while about 19 patients did not. Pretreatment blood TCR-seq was available for twenty-nine patients, at least one posttreatment blood collection was obtained for approximately 24 patients, and tumor TCR-seq was available for approximately 24 patients.

Each PCR received spiked-in synthetic TCR analog templates so that absolute template abundance could be estimated from read counts. The immunoSEQ assay used bias-controlled V and J gene primers to amplify TCRbeta CDR3 regions from genomic DNA. Sequencing of rearranged TCRbeta segments was performed at approximately 20X coverage. The published analysis was carried out like this. Clustering was used to correct sequencing errors, and CDR3s were annotated against IMGT to assign V, D and J genes. Downstream analyses used only productive TCRbeta rearrangements, leaving out any out-of-frame or stop-codon sequences. Clonality was computed as one minus Shannon entropy normalized by the log of the number of unique productive sequences. Fisher's exact test with Benjamini-Hochberg correction, using a cutoff of adjusted p below 0.01, was how clones that differed between time points or between blood and tumor were identified. Not all clones reach the TCRdb copy of this immuneACCESS table, which keeps in-frame sequences only. Checked studies attribute under half of the gap to unresolved V genes and leave the rest unexplained. The V and J calls and clone size come from that table; D and trimming were worked out from the DNA. For this sample the table gives approximately 100,000 clones, of which about 89% were detected only once. Jointly, the top ten make up roughly 0.93% of the sample.

The cohort included roughly 29 patients with locally advanced or metastatic urothelial carcinoma who were treated at Memorial Sloan Kettering on a trial protocol. Peripheral blood mononuclear cells were collected pretreatment and during treatment, with between 1 and 8 total time points obtained per patient. The Qiagen DNeasy Blood extraction kit was used to purify genomic DNA from total PBMCs and tumor samples. Collected pretreatment and during treatment, PBMCs were isolated and stored as previously described. Details on this clone: There is no known antigen for this receptor. There are no base qualities to consult, and no much larger clone falls within one base.

The germline V gene supplies CDR1 SGHTA and CDR2 FQGTGA. The CDR3 holds 15 amino acids from the cysteine to the phenylalanine. Of all the DNA, just the CDR3 is kept, 45 bases in frame from base 1. For this chain, trimming is 6 bases at the V end and 7 bases at the J end, and the number of junction bases without a gene match is 14. The paper as a whole reports these results and caveats: Improved progression-free and overall survival was associated with having pretreatment peripheral blood TCR clonality below the median. Greater expansion of tumor-associated TCR clones in peripheral blood 3 weeks after the start of treatment was observed in patients with durable benefit (n ≈ 22, p = 0.022). Small sample size (n ≈ 30) and many exploratory analyses mean the results are intended to be hypothesis-generating.

The TCR comes from a woman aged 80 or over with urothelial cancer. Sequenced here: PBMCs, sampled around atezolizumab (anti-PD-L1) treatment. The rearranged segments are TRBV7-3 and TRBJ1-2, with 7 central nucleotides matching TRBD1. The CDR3 has the sequence CASSWGLRQGSGYTF. Read as DNA, the sequence is TGTGCCAGCAGTTGGGGCTTAAGACAGGGTAGTGGCTACACCTTC.